The T cell receptor beta chain described here comes from a study of blood T cell repertoires in COVID-19. Study-wide context: T cells, B-cell-depleted T cells, or PBMCs supplied cDNA or gDNA.

V lost 3 bases and J lost 2; bases outside the gene matches: 6. CDR1 and CDR2 from the germline V gene are SQVTM and ANQGSEA. This CDR3 contains 14 residues. The method was immunoSEQ multiplex PCR; TCRdb's version includes in-frame clones alone and lacks a portion of them. The sample contains over 100,000 clones, about nine tenths of which appear only once. Material: peripheral blood. V and J are TRBV29-1 and TRBJ1-2; TRBD1 matches 7 bases. This sequence originates from a man in his forties or fifties with acute or convalescent COVID-19. CDR3 loop: CSVERQGTNYGYTF. The CDR3 nucleotides read TGCAGCGTTGAGAGACAGGGAACCAACTATGGCTACACCTTC.